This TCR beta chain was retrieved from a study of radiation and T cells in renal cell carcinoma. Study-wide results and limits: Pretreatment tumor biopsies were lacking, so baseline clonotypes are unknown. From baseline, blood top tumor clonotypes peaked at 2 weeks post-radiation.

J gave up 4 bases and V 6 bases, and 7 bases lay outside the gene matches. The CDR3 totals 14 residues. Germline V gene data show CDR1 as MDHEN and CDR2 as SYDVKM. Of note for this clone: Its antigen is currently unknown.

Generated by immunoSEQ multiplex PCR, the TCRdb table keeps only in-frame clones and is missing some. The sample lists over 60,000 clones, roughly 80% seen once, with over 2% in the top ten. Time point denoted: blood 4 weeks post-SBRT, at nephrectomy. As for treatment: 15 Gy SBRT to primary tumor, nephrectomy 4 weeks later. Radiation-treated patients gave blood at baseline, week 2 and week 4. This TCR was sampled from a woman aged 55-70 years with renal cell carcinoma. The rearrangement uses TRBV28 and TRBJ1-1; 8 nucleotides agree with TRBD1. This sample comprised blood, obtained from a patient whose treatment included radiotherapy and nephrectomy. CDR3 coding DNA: TGTGCCAGCAGACGGACAGGGCCGGGCACTGAAGCTTTCTTT. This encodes CASRRTGPGTEAFF. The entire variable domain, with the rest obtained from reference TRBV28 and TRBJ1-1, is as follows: DVKVTQSSRYLVKRTGEKVFLECVQDMDHENMFWYRQDPGLGLRLIYFSYDVKMKEKGDIPEGYSVSREKKERFSLILESASTNQTSMYLCASRRTGPGTEAFFGQGTRLTVV.